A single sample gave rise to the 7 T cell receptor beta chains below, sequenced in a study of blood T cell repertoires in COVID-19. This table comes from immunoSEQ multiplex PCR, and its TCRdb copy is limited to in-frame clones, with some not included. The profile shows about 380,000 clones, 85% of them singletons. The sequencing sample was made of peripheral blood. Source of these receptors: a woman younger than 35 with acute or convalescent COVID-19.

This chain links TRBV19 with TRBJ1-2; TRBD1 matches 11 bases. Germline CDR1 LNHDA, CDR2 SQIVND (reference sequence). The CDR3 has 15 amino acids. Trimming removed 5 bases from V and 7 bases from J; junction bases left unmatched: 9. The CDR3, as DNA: TGTGCCAGTAGTTCCCGAGGACAGGGGGCTGTTGGCTACACCTTC. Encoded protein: CASSSRGQGAVGYTF.

The CDR3 loop reads CASSPAPNSVAFF. CDR3 bases: TGTGCCAGCAGTCCCGCCCCGAACAGTGTGGCTTTCTTT. The chain combines TRBV6-5 with TRBJ1-1, with unresolved D. CDR3 size: 13 residues. The germline V and J ends were trimmed by 5 bases and 11 bases, with 18 bases remaining between them. CDR1 MNHEY and CDR2 SVGAGI come from the germline V gene.

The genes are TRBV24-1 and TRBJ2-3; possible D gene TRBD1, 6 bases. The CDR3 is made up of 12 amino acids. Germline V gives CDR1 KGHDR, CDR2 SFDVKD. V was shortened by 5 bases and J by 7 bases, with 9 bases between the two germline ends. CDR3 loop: CATSGTANTQYF. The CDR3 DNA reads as TGTGCCACCAGTGGGACAGCCAATACGCAGTATTTT.

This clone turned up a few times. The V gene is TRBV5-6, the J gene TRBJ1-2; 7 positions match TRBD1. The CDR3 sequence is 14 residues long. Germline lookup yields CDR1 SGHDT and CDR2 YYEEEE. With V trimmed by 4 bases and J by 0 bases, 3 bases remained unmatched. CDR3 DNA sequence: TGTGCCAGCAGCGTCGGGACAGCTAACTATGGCTACACCTTC. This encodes CASSVGTANYGYTF.

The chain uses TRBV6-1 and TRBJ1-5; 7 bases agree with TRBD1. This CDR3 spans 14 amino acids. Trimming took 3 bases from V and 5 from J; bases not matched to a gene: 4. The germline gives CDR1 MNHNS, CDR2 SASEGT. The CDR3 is CASSDGQAHQPQHF. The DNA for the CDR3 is TGTGCCAGCAGTGACGGACAGGCTCATCAGCCCCAGCATTTT.

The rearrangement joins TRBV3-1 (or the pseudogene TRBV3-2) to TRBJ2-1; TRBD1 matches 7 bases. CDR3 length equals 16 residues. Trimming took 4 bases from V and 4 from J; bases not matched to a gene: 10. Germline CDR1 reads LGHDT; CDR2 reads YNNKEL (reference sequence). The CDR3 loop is CASSPRDSQTYNEQFF. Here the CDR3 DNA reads TGTGCCAGCAGCCCCCGGGACAGTCAAACTTACAATGAGCAGTTCTTC.

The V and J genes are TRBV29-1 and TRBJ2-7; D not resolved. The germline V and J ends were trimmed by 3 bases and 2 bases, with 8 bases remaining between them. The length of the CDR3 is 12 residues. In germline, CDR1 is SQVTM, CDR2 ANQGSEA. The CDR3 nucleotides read TGCAGCGTTGAGAGTCATACCTACGAGCAGTACTTC. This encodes CSVESHTYEQYF.